At least ten counts were recorded for the clone carrying this T cell receptor (beta chain). This sample stems from a study of T-cell reconstitution after alpha-beta-depleted transplantation in children. Unique molecular identifiers tagged the TCRbeta library. TCRdb re-called the PCR reads with MiXCR, one entry per CDR3 protein. The table records about 230,000 distinct CDR3 sequences, around 12% of them present only once. The material sequenced was PBMCs from the stem cell graft donor, taken from the stem cell graft. The TCR sequence derives from a human donor who donated a stem cell graft to a child with acute lymphoblastic leukemia.

This chain's CDR3 is CATAGTSGSQHF. For the CDR3, the DNA is TGTGCCACCGCGGGGACCTCGGGGTCCCAGCATTTT. The gene calls are TRBV24-1 and TRBJ1-5; TRBD1 might be the D (5 bases). From germline, CDR1 is KGHDR and CDR2 SFDVKD. V was clipped by 9 bases and J by 11 bases, with 16 bases between them. The CDR3 length is 12 residues.